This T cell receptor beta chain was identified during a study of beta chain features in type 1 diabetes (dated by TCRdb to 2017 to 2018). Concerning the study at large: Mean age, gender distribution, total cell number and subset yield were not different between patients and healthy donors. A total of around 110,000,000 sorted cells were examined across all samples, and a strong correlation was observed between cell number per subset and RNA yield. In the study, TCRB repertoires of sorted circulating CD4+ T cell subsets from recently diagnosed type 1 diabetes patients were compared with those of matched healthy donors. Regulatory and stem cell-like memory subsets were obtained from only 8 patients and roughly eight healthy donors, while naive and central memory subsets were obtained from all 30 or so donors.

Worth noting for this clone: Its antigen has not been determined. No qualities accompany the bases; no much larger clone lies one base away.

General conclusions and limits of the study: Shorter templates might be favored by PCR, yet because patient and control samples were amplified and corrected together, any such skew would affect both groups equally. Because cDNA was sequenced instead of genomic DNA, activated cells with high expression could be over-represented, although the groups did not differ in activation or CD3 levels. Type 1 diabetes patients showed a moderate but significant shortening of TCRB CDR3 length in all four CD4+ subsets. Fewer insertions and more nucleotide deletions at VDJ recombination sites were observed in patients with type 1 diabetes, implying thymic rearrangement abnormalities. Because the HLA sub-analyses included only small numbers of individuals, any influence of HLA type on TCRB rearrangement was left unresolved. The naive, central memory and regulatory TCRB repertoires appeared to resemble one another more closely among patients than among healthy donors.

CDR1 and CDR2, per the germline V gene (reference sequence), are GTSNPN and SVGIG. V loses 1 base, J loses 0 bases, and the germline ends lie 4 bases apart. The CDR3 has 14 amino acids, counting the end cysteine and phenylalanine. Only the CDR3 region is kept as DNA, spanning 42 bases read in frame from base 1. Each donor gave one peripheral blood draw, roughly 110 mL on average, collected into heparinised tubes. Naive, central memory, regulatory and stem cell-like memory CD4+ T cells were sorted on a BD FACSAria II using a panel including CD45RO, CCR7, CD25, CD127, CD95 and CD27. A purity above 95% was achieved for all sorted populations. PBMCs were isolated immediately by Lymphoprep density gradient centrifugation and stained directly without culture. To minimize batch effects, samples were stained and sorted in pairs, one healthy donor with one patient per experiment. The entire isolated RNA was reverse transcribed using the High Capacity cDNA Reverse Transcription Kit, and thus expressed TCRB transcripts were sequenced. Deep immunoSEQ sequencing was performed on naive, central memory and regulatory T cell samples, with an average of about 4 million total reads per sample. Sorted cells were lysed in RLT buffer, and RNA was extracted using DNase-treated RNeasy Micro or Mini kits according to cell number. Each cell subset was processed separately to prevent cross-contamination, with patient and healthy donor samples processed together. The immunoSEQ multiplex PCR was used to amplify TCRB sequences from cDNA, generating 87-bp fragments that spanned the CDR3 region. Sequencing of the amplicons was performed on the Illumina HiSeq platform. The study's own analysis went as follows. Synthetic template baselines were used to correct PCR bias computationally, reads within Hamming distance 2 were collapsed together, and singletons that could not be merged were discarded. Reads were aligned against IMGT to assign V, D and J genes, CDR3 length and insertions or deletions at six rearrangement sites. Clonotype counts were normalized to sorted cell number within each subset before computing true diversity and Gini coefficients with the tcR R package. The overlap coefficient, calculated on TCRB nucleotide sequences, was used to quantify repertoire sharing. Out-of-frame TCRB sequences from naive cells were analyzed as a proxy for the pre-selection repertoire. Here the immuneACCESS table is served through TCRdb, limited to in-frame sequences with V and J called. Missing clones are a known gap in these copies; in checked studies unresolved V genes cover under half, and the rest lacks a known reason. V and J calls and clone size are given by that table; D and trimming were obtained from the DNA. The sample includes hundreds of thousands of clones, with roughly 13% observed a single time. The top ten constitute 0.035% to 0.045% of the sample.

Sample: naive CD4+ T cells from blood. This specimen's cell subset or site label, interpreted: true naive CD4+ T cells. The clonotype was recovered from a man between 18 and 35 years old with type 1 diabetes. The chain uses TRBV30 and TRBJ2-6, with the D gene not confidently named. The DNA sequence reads TGTGCCTGGAGTGCTCTCTCTGGGGCCAACGTCCTGACTTTC. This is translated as CAWSALSGANVLTF.